Below are 26 T cell receptor beta chains sequenced from a single sample in a study of blood T cell repertoires in COVID-19. Produced via immunoSEQ multiplex PCR; TCRdb's table is partial and in-frame only. The sample contains 300,000 to 350,000 clones, over 70% of which appear only once. Sample: PBMCs or T cells enriched from blood (not recorded which). The receptor source for this set is a man aged 30-40 years who had recovered from COVID-19.

The rearrangement links TRBV5-6 to TRBJ2-7; 12 bases fit TRBD2. There are 17 residues in the CDR3. The germline V gene encodes CDR1 SGHDT and CDR2 YYEEEE. The V and J ends lost 0 bases and 2 bases, in that order; junction bases with no gene match: 6. The CDR3: CASSLGLAGDTTYEQYF. The CDR3 region has the DNA TGTGCCAGCAGCTTGGGACTAGCGGGGGATACCACCTACGAGCAGTACTTC.

The rearrangement joins TRBV7-9 to TRBJ1-6; no definite D call. The V end was cut by 3 bases, the J end by 5 bases, with 8 bases between. Germline CDR1 is SEHNR and CDR2 is FQNEAQ (reference sequence). The CDR3 has 14 residues. The CDR3 region is CASSLARDNSPLHF. The CDR3 region has the DNA TGTGCCAGCAGCTTGGCGCGGGATAATTCACCCCTCCACTTT.

In its sample, this clone was seen a few times. The chain joins TRBV6-1 to TRBJ1-6, with D possibly TRBD1 on 5 matching bases. The CDR3 covers 16 residues. With 4 bases removed from V and 6 bases from J, the gap between germline ends came to 16 bases. Germline values: CDR1 MNHNS, CDR2 SASEGT. Here the CDR3 reads CASSVPGGKRNSPLHF. The CDR3, as DNA: TGTGCCAGCAGTGTCCCCGGGGGGAAACGTAATTCACCCCTCCACTTT.

The chain uses TRBV6-4 and TRBJ2-3; D remains ambiguous. V was clipped by 4 bases and J by 0 bases, with 8 bases between them. Germline values: CDR1 MRHNA, CDR2 SNTAGT. This CDR3 is 14 amino acids long. The CDR3 DNA reads as TGTGCCAGCAGTGGGTCTACTAGCACAGATACGCAGTATTTT. Translated, it gives CASSGSTSTDTQYF.

This chain joins TRBV28 and TRBJ2-7; 12 bases map to TRBD1. The CDR3 consists of 15 residues. From germline, CDR1 is MDHEN and CDR2 SYDVKM. The V segment lost 2 bases and the J segment 2 bases; nucleotides outside the gene matches: 1. The CDR3 DNA reads as TGTGCCAGCAGTTTAAGGGACAGGGGGCCCTACGAGCAGTACTTC. Translation: CASSLRDRGPYEQYF.

This chain uses TRBV28 with TRBJ1-2, with TRBD1 matching over 9 bases. The V and J ends lost 5 bases and 7 bases, in that order; junction bases with no gene match: 8. The germline V gene encodes CDR1 MDHEN and CDR2 SYDVKM. The CDR3 is made up of 14 amino acids. DNA of the CDR3: TGTGCCAGCAGTATTACAGGGGGCCTTCGTGGCTACACCTTC. This sequence encodes CASSITGGLRGYTF.

This chain uses TRBV5-1 with TRBJ2-2, with D tentatively TRBD2 (6 bases). Trimming pared 0 bases from V and 6 bases from J, leaving 15 bases between. Germline CDR1 is SGHRS and CDR2 is YFSETQ. The CDR3 length is 16 residues. The CDR3 protein is CASSLVRGPLAGELFF. The DNA for the CDR3 is TGCGCCAGCAGCTTGGTGCGGGGACCGCTGGCCGGGGAGCTGTTTTTT.

This clone was seen only once. V and J are TRBV19 and TRBJ1-2; a possible D gene is TRBD1 (6 bases). Germline V CDR1 and CDR2: LNHDA, SQIVND (reference sequence). Trimming took 3 bases from V and 4 from J, leaving 9 bases between them. There are 13 residues in the CDR3. CDR3 nucleotides: TGTGCCAGTAGTATCGGACAGATCTATGGCTACACCTTC. It translates to CASSIGQIYGYTF.

The V and J genes are TRBV13 and TRBJ2-7; possible D gene TRBD1, 5 bases. Germline CDR1 is PRHDT and CDR2 is FYEKMQ (reference sequence). This CDR3 region has 14 residues. Trimming took 4 bases from V and 0 from J, leaving 10 bases between them. CDR3 protein: CASSSSRDSYEQYF. DNA for the CDR3: TGTGCCAGCAGCTCTTCCAGGGACTCCTACGAGCAGTACTTC.

The genes are TRBV9 and TRBJ2-1; 9 bases line up with TRBD1. The CDR3 has 14 amino acids. Germline V lookup: CDR1 SGDLS, CDR2 YYNGEE. J was trimmed by 6 bases and V by 3 bases; bases with no gene match: 4. CDR3 nucleotide sequence: TGTGCCAGCAGCGGGACAGGGGTTTTCAATGAGCAGTTCTTC. Its translation is CASSGTGVFNEQFF.

This chain connects TRBV7-9 to TRBJ2-1, with 11 bases identical to TRBD1. The CDR3 spans 15 residues. J gave up 2 bases and V 5 bases, and 2 bases lay outside the gene matches. Germline V lookup: CDR1 SEHNR, CDR2 FQNEAQ (reference sequence). CDR3 loop: CASSRTGGPYNEQFF. Written as DNA, the CDR3 is TGTGCCAGCAGCCGGACAGGGGGCCCCTACAATGAGCAGTTCTTC.

The chain links TRBV10-2 to TRBJ1-6; 7 bases align to TRBD1. The germline V gene encodes CDR1 WSHSY and CDR2 SAAADI. V was pared by 6 bases and J by 3 bases, with 2 bases of the junction left unmatched. The CDR3 has 14 residues. The CDR3 sequence is CASRTGNYNSPLHF. The CDR3 DNA reads as TGCGCCAGCAGGACAGGGAACTATAATTCACCCCTCCACTTT.

This chain connects TRBV27 to TRBJ1-1, with 7 positions matching TRBD1. The CDR3 has 12 amino acids. CDR1 MNHEY and CDR2 SMNVEV come from the germline V gene (reference sequence). With 8 bases clipped from V and 7 bases from J, the junction kept 7 bases outside the gene matches. CDR3 protein: CASSTGFGEAFF. The DNA of the CDR3 is TGTGCCAGCTCGACAGGGTTCGGTGAAGCTTTCTTT.

The rearrangement uses TRBV18 and TRBJ1-4, with TRBD1 identical over 7 bases. CDR1 KGHSH and CDR2 LQKENI come from the germline V gene. J lost 5 bases, V lost 5 bases, and 2 bases had no gene match. The CDR3 totals 13 residues. Written as DNA, the CDR3 is TGTGCCAGCTCAAGGGACAGAAATGAAAAACTGTTTTTT. Its translation is CASSRDRNEKLFF.

The gene calls are TRBV19 and TRBJ1-5; D uncertain. The V end lost 5 bases, the J end lost 0 bases, and 11 bases lay between the germline ends. Germline CDR1 LNHDA, CDR2 SQIVND (reference sequence). The CDR3 sequence is 15 residues long. CDR3 loop: CASSLDSYSNQPQHF. The DNA for the CDR3 is TGTGCCAGTAGTCTGGACTCTTATAGCAATCAGCCCCAGCATTTT.

The chain recombines TRBV20-1 with TRBJ2-5; 8 bases map to TRBD1. The CDR3 contains 11 residues. From germline, CDR1 is DFQATT and CDR2 SNEGSKA (reference sequence). V dropped 5 bases and J dropped 7; count of bases not matched to a gene: 3. The CDR3, as DNA: TGCAGTGCTTACAGGGGGACGACCCAGTACTTC. Amino acids: CSAYRGTTQYF.

The chain uses TRBV5-1 and TRBJ1-1; weak D call: TRBD1 (5 bases). The V gene's germline CDR1 is SGHRS and CDR2 YFSETQ. Trimming took off 0 bases at V and 8 bases at J, with 20 bases between the two ends. CDR3 length: 16 amino acids. The CDR3 DNA sequence: TGCGCCAGCAGCTTGGTATCGGGCAGGGAACAAGGAGAAGCTTTCTTT. This translates into CASSLVSGREQGEAFF. Drawing the rest from reference TRBV5-1 and TRBJ1-1, the complete variable domain is KAGVTQTPRYLIKTRGQQVTLSCSPISGHRSVSWYQQTPGQGLQFLFEYFSETQRNKGNFPGRFSGRQFSNSRSEMNVSTLELGDSALYLCASSLVSGREQGEAFFGQGTRLTVV.

This clone came up once. At one of its ends the junction is not consistent with the germline gene, which may arise from a read error. The chain employs TRBV28 and TRBJ1-2; 8 bases match TRBD1. This CDR3 has 13 residues. In germline, CDR1 is MDHEN, CDR2 SYDVKM. CDR3: CASSLMDRDGCTF. CDR3 coding DNA: TGTGCCAGCAGTTTAATGGACAGGGATGGCTGCACCTTC.

The V gene is TRBV7-6, the J gene TRBJ2-7; the match to TRBD1 covers 9 bases. The CDR3 totals 14 residues. Germline lookup yields CDR1 SGHVS and CDR2 FNYEAQ. V lost 5 bases and J lost 3; bases outside the gene matches: 5. The CDR3 DNA reads TGTGCCAGCAGCCCTCCGGGACAGGGCTACGAGCAGTACTTC. This encodes CASSPPGQGYEQYF.

CDR3 region: CASSPPEASVYGYTF. CDR3 bases: TGTGCCAGCTCACCACCGGAGGCGAGTGTCTATGGCTACACCTTC. V is TRBV18 and J is TRBJ1-2; D not resolved. CDR1 and CDR2 (germline): KGHSH, LQKENI. V was cut by 0 bases and J by 4 bases, with 12 bases left in between. The CDR3 totals 15 residues.

CDR3 protein: CASTPRARGGTSGGAYYNEQFF. In nucleotides, the CDR3 is TGTGCCAGTACCCCTCGCGCCCGCGGAGGCACTAGCGGGGGGGCTTACTACAATGAGCAGTTCTTC. The chain uses TRBV19 and TRBJ2-1; 13 bases are a match to TRBD2. The trim removed 7 bases at V and 3 bases at J, leaving 24 bases unmatched. The germline V gene encodes CDR1 LNHDA and CDR2 SQIVND (reference sequence). CDR3 size: 22 residues.

This clone was recorded a few times. The chain uses TRBV7-9 and TRBJ1-2, with D tentatively TRBD1 (5 bases). The CDR3 is 14 amino acids. V shed 10 bases and J shed 6 bases, with 21 bases lying between them. Germline V gene data show CDR1 as SEHNR and CDR2 as FQNEAQ (reference sequence). CDR3 in amino acids: CATENLTRGNGYTF. The DNA for the CDR3 is TGTGCCACCGAGAATTTAACCCGGGGGAATGGCTACACCTTC.

The genes are TRBV11-2 and TRBJ2-7; 12 bases are a match to TRBD2. The CDR3 contains 16 residues. Germline loops: CDR1 SGHAT, CDR2 FQNNGV. J gave up 4 bases and V 1 base, and 5 bases lay outside the gene matches. The CDR3 region is CASSLGLAGALYEQYF. CDR3 sequence (DNA): TGTGCCAGCAGCTTAGGACTAGCGGGGGCCCTATACGAGCAGTACTTC.

DNA for the CDR3: TGTGCCAGTAGTAGGACAGGGGCGGTTCAGCCCCAGCATTTT. This gives the protein CASSRTGAVQPQHF. The rearrangement uses TRBV19 and TRBJ1-5, with 9 positions matching TRBD1. Germline CDR1 is LNHDA and CDR2 is SQIVND (reference sequence). CDR3 length: 14 amino acids. V trimming: 4 bases; J trimming: 6 bases; junction bases outside the gene matches: 4.

This sequence joins TRBV5-4 and TRBJ2-4; 9 positions match TRBD1. Trimming cost V 0 bases and J 4 bases; bases outside gene matches: 11. The CDR3 totals 18 residues. Per germline, CDR1 SGHNT and CDR2 YYREEE (reference sequence). DNA of the CDR3: TGTGCCAGCAGCTTGGCATCGGGACAGGGTTCGATGAAAAACATTCAGTACTTC. It codes for CASSLASGQGSMKNIQYF.

This chain connects TRBV27 to TRBJ2-7; 11 bases align to TRBD1. The CDR3 runs to 16 residues. Unmatched junction bases numbered 11, after V lost 7 bases and J lost 3 bases. CDR1 and CDR2 from the germline V gene are MNHEY and SMNVEV (reference sequence). DNA for the CDR3: TGTGCCAGCAACACCGGCCCGGGACAGGGGGACTACGAGCAGTACTTC. Its translation: CASNTGPGQGDYEQYF.